The 28 T cell receptor beta chains listed next were all sequenced from one sample in a study of shared clonotypes between healthy human individuals. Assay used: immunoSEQ multiplex PCR; TCRdb lists only in-frame clones, some missing. There are roughly 890,000 clones in the sample; 92% occur only once, and less than 25% lies in the top ten. CD8 cells classed as naive were CD45RO-negative and positively selected for CCR7, excluding terminally differentiated effector memory CD45RA+ cells. Specimen: naive CD8+ T cells sorted from blood. These receptor sequences come from a man aged 30-40 years in good health.

V is TRBV11-2 and J is TRBJ2-7; D possibly corresponds to TRBD2 (6 bases). Germline V lookup: CDR1 SGHAT, CDR2 FQNNGV. V dropped 1 base and J dropped 4 bases, with 14 bases sitting between them. There are 15 residues in the CDR3. The DNA for the CDR3 is TGTGCCAGCAGCTTAGGTGGCGGGACGGTTTACGAGCAGTACTTC. As protein: CASSLGGGTVYEQYF.

This chain uses TRBV7-3 with TRBJ2-1, with D possibly matching TRBD2 (6 bases). CDR3 size: 17 residues. The germline V gene has CDR1 SGHTA and CDR2 FQGTGA. Trimming removed 5 bases from V and 0 bases from J, with 17 bases in between. The DNA for the CDR3 is TGTGCCAGCAGCGCTCGTACTAGCATTTACTCCTACAATGAGCAGTTCTTC. Its protein product is CASSARTSIYSYNEQFF. Filled out from reference TRBV7-3 and TRBJ2-1, the complete variable domain reads GAGVSQTPSNKVTEKGKYVELRCDPISGHTALYWYRQSLGQGPEFLIYFQGTGAADDSGLPNDRFFAVRPEGSVSTLKIQRTERGDSAVYLCASSARTSIYSYNEQFFGPGTRLTVL.

The genes are TRBV27 and TRBJ1-1; no definite D call. V lost 6 bases and J lost 1, with 12 bases in between. CDR1 MNHEY and CDR2 SMNVEV come from the germline V gene (reference sequence). The CDR3 is made up of 14 amino acids. Written as DNA, the CDR3 is TGTGCCAGCAGCCGAGTTGTATCGAACACTGAAGCTTTCTTT. Translating gives CASSRVVSNTEAFF.

This chain links TRBV6-5 with TRBJ1-5; maybe TRBD1 (5 bases). There are 14 residues in the CDR3. Germline CDR1 is MNHEY and CDR2 is SVGAGI. Trimming cost V 6 bases and J 5 bases, with 14 bases left between them. This CDR3 is CASSSLGGYQPQHF. CDR3 coding DNA: TGTGCCAGCAGCTCACTTGGGGGTTATCAGCCCCAGCATTTT.

The rearrangement joins TRBV28 to TRBJ2-2; the D gene is possibly TRBD2 (6 bases). CDR3 size: 15 residues. With 3 bases removed from V and 5 bases from J, the gap between germline ends came to 13 bases. Germline V gives CDR1 MDHEN, CDR2 SYDVKM. CDR3 region: CASSLTGDQTGELFF. CDR3 sequence (DNA): TGTGCCAGCAGTTTGACGGGAGATCAAACCGGGGAGCTGTTTTTT.

The chain joins TRBV6-1 to TRBJ2-5, with a possible D match to TRBD2 (5 bases). Trimming took 2 bases from V and 4 from J, leaving 11 bases between them. The germline gives CDR1 MNHNS, CDR2 SASEGT. This CDR3 is built from 14 residues. The CDR3 DNA sequence: TGTGCCAGCAGTGAAATGGGGAGTTTAGAGACCCAGTACTTC. Its protein is CASSEMGSLETQYF.

This chain links TRBV11-3 with TRBJ2-3; 8 positions match TRBD1. The germline V gene has CDR1 SGHNT and CDR2 YENEEA. Trimming at V came to 5 bases and at J to 0 bases, leaving 4 bases not matched to a gene. The CDR3 has 15 residues. The CDR3, as DNA: TGTGCCAGCAGCGAGGGACAGGCTAGCACAGATACGCAGTATTTT. Protein: CASSEGQASTDTQYF.

The genes are TRBV28 and TRBJ1-1; D unresolved. Germline V lookup: CDR1 MDHEN, CDR2 SYDVKM. CDR3 length: 16 amino acids. Between the trimmed V and J ends, which lost 5 bases and 0 bases, there was a span of 16 bases. The CDR3, as DNA: TGTGCCAGCAGTACAACTCCGGGGTTCATGAACACTGAAGCTTTCTTT. It codes for CASSTTPGFMNTEAFF.

The V gene is TRBV10-3, the J gene TRBJ1-5; 10 bases line up with TRBD1. Germline V lookup: CDR1 ENHRY, CDR2 SYGVKD. The V gene end was trimmed by 5 bases and the J gene end by 6 bases; junction bases not matched to a gene: 4. The CDR3 extends over 14 amino acids. This CDR3 reads CAISRDRGLQPQHF. Written as DNA, the CDR3 is TGTGCCATCAGTCGCGACAGGGGGCTTCAGCCCCAGCATTTT.

The chain uses TRBV7-2 and TRBJ2-7; TRBD2 might be the D (6 bases). V lost 3 bases to trimming and J lost 4 bases, with 10 bases between them. Germline loops: CDR1 SGHTA, CDR2 FQGNSA. The length of the CDR3 is 13 residues. The CDR3 nucleotides are TGTGCCAGCAGCTTCGGGACTCTGTACGAGCAGTACTTC. Residues: CASSFGTLYEQYF.

The chain carries TRBV7-6 and TRBJ2-1; 7 bases align to TRBD2. CDR3 length: 19 residues. The V and J ends lost 5 bases and 5 bases, in that order; junction bases with no gene match: 21. Germline V CDR1 and CDR2: SGHVS, FNYEAQ. The CDR3: CASSPLRPSGERPNNEQFF. The DNA of the CDR3 is TGTGCCAGCAGCCCACTCAGACCTAGCGGCGAACGTCCTAACAATGAGCAGTTCTTC.

The chain combines TRBV19 with TRBJ2-7; D perhaps matches TRBD1 (6 bases). Germline V gene lookup returns CDR1 LNHDA and CDR2 SQIVND (reference sequence). Trimming took off 2 bases at V and 0 bases at J, with 8 bases between the two ends. This CDR3 has 14 residues. Here the CDR3 DNA reads TGTGCCAGTAGTATAAGGGACATCTCCTACGAGCAGTACTTC. It encodes CASSIRDISYEQYF.

CDR3 residues: CASSQPPVRDHEKLFF. The CDR3 DNA follows: TGTGCCAGCAGCCAGCCTCCGGTGAGGGATCATGAAAAACTGTTTTTT. The rearrangement joins TRBV4-2 to TRBJ1-4; no clear D gene. The germline V gene encodes CDR1 LGHNA and CDR2 YNFKEQ. This CDR3 spans 16 amino acids. Trimming stripped 3 bases from V and 6 bases from J, with 17 bases between.

With respect to this clone: This specimen includes other DNA sequences encoding the same CDR3. The rearrangement uses TRBV27 and TRBJ2-3; no firm D call. This CDR3 comprises 14 residues. V lost 1 base to trimming and J lost 6 bases, with 11 bases between them. Germline-derived CDR1 and CDR2 are MNHEY and SMNVEV (reference sequence). Here the CDR3 reads CASSLLGWGDTQYF. CDR3 DNA: TGTGCCAGCAGTTTATTGGGCTGGGGTGATACGCAGTATTTT.

Details on this clone: The same CDR3 can be traced to other DNA sequences in this sample. This chain joins TRBV19 and TRBJ1-5; tentative D call: TRBD1 (5 bases). Trimming cost V 3 bases and J 1 base, with 10 bases left between them. CDR1 is LNHDA and CDR2 is SQIVND in the germline V gene (reference sequence). The CDR3 contains 15 residues. DNA for the CDR3: TGTGCCAGTAGTATCGTGGGGCAGAGCAATCAGCCCCAGCATTTT. As protein: CASSIVGQSNQPQHF.

The V call is TRBV4-1, the J call TRBJ2-1; D call uncertain. Germline V gene data show CDR1 as MGHRA and CDR2 as YSYEKL. Trimming left V 1 base short and J 0 bases short, with 7 bases between. There are 15 residues in the CDR3. The CDR3 region has the DNA TGCGCCAGCAGCCAAGTGGGATCCTCCTACAATGAGCAGTTCTTC. Its translation: CASSQVGSSYNEQFF.

The gene calls are TRBV29-1 and TRBJ2-7, with D unresolved. Germline lookup yields CDR1 SQVTM and CDR2 ANQGSEA. CDR3 length: 12 amino acids. V lost 8 bases, J lost 5 bases, and 16 bases lay in between. CDR3 region: CSIHPTPNEQYF. The DNA of the CDR3 is TGCAGCATCCATCCGACCCCGAACGAGCAGTACTTC.

The rearrangement uses TRBV19 and TRBJ2-1; 9 nucleotides agree with TRBD2. The germline CDR1 and CDR2 sequences are LNHDA and SQIVND (reference sequence). The length of the CDR3 is 15 residues. V dropped 2 bases and J dropped 8; count of bases not matched to a gene: 7. CDR3 coding DNA: TGTGCCAGTAGTATAAGTCTAGCGGGATTACATGAGCAGTTCTTC. It encodes CASSISLAGLHEQFF.

The CDR3 DNA sequence: TGTGCCATCCAGACTAGCGTAGCGGACAATGAGCAGTTCTTC. Amino acids: CAIQTSVADNEQFF. This chain joins TRBV10-3 and TRBJ2-1; 8 nucleotides agree with TRBD2. There are 14 residues in the CDR3. From germline, CDR1 is ENHRY and CDR2 SYGVKD. Trimming removed 8 bases from V and 5 bases from J; junction bases left unmatched: 8.

This rearrangement joins TRBV9 to TRBJ2-3; 13 bases agree with TRBD2. The CDR3 contains 17 residues. CDR1 is SGDLS, CDR2 YYNGEE, per germline. V lost 3 bases, J lost 5 bases, and 9 bases stayed unmatched. The CDR3 DNA follows: TGTGCCAGCAGCGGAACCGGACTAGCGGGAGTTGGAGATACGCAGTATTTT. It translates to CASSGTGLAGVGDTQYF.

Only one count was recorded for this clone. J is TRBJ2-7 and V is TRBV16; 7 bases fit TRBD1. The CDR3 is 16 amino acids. The trim removed 1 base at V and 0 bases at J, leaving 6 bases unmatched. CDR1 and CDR2 from the germline V gene are KGHSY and FQNENV. For the CDR3, the DNA is TGTGCCAGCAGCCAATTAGACAGGGTAAGCTCCTACGAGCAGTACTTC. This sequence encodes CASSQLDRVSSYEQYF.

This clone was seen only a few times. The genes are TRBV7-2 and TRBJ1-2; 8 bases fit TRBD1. This CDR3 comprises 13 residues. V lost 5 bases and J lost 5; bases outside the gene matches: 4. Per the germline V gene, CDR1 is SGHTA and CDR2 is FQGNSA. CDR3 sequence reads: CASSGQGEYGYTF. The CDR3 DNA reads TGTGCCAGCAGCGGACAGGGAGAGTATGGCTACACCTTC.

The chain has TRBV4-1 and TRBJ2-7, with D possibly TRBD1 on 6 matching bases. The CDR3 is 13 residues long. Trimming removed 4 bases at V and 2 bases at J, with 9 bases between. CDR1 is MGHRA, CDR2 YSYEKL, per germline. CDR3 sequence (DNA): TGCGCCAGCAGCCCACAGGGACCCTACGAGCAGTACTTC. Encoded protein: CASSPQGPYEQYF.

J is TRBJ2-7 and V is TRBV7-2; 8 nucleotides line up with TRBD1. The CDR3 has 15 residues. The trim removed 5 bases at V and 4 bases at J, leaving 10 bases unmatched. Germline V gene lookup returns CDR1 SGHTA and CDR2 FQGNSA. The DNA for the CDR3 is TGTGCCAGCAGCCGGACCGGGACAGGTTTTTACGAGCAGTACTTC. It is translated as CASSRTGTGFYEQYF.

The J gene is TRBJ1-2, the V gene TRBV6-5; perhaps TRBD1 as D (5 bases). Germline V gives CDR1 MNHEY, CDR2 SVGAGI. The CDR3 loop spans 16 amino acids. The V gene lost 2 bases and the J gene lost 1 base, with 14 bases spanning the gap. CDR3 loop: CASSYAGVDSNYGYTF. CDR3 DNA sequence: TGTGCCAGCAGTTACGCGGGGGTCGACAGTAACTATGGCTACACCTTC.

The chain carries TRBV7-9 and TRBJ2-7, with D tentatively TRBD1 (6 bases). Germline V gene sequence: CDR1 SEHNR, CDR2 FQNEAQ (reference sequence). Trimming stripped 4 bases from V and 4 bases from J, with 11 bases between. There are 13 residues in the CDR3. For the CDR3, the DNA is TGTGCCAGCAGCTCGGACAGCTTTTACGAGCAGTACTTC. Translating it yields CASSSDSFYEQYF.

This clone was seen a few times. The genes are TRBV11-3 and TRBJ2-3, with D perhaps matching TRBD1 (6 bases). The germline CDR1 and CDR2 sequences are SGHNT and YENEEA. V lost 5 bases, J lost 2 bases, and 14 bases lay in between. The length of the CDR3 is 15 residues. The CDR3 region is CASSRGTEFTDTQYF. The CDR3 region has the DNA TGTGCCAGCAGCAGGGGGACGGAATTCACAGATACGCAGTATTTT.

This chain links TRBV7-9 with TRBJ2-7; the D call may be TRBD1 or TRBD2 (6 bases each). V lost 8 bases, J lost 6 bases, and 11 bases lay in between. CDR3 length: 11 residues. Germline V gene data show CDR1 as SEHNR and CDR2 as FQNEAQ (reference sequence). The CDR3 DNA reads TGTGCCAGCTCCGGGGGCTCCGAGCAGTACTTC. It codes for CASSGGSEQYF. The variable domain in full, with the rest retrieved from reference TRBV7-9 and TRBJ2-7, is DTGVSQNPRHKITKRGQNVTFRCDPISEHNRLYWYRQTLGQGPEFLTYFQNEAQLEKSRLLSDRFSAERPKGSFSTLEIQRTEQGDSAMYLCASSGGSEQYFGPGTRLTVT.